The rows below give T cell receptor beta chains drawn from one sample of a study of post-analysis software for immune sequencing data. TCRdb passed the PCR reads through MiXCR, listing each CDR3 protein once. The top ten clones hold under 7% of a sample with about 540,000 distinct CDR3 sequences, approximately 34% of them seen once. The sequenced sample consisted of blood. The receptors originated from a girl aged 2-17 years with multiple sclerosis. Each CDR3 is given with its conserved first and last residue. A D gene is named only where the DNA matches it firmly. Clone size is given for some rows only: seen once, a few or many times, or a class if the clone is expanded.

V gene: TRBV20-1; D gene: TRBD1; J gene: TRBJ2-3; clone size: NA; CDR3 protein: CSEEGAGTDTQYF; CDR3 DNA: TGCAGTGAAGAGGGGGCAGGCACAGATACGCAGTATTTT
V gene: TRBV9; D gene: NA; J gene: TRBJ2-3; clone size: NA; CDR3 protein: CASSVVAVFTDTQYF; CDR3 DNA: TGTGCCAGCAGCGTAGTCGCGGTCTTCACAGATACGCAGTATTTT
V gene: TRBV11-2; D gene: NA; J gene: TRBJ2-5; clone size: NA; CDR3 protein: CASSFWEKQETQYF; CDR3 DNA: TGTGCCAGCAGCTTCTGGGAGAAACAGGAGACCCAGTACTTC
V gene: TRBV6-5; D gene: NA; J gene: TRBJ1-2; clone size: NA; CDR3 protein: CASRRGFNYGYTF; CDR3 DNA: TGTGCCAGCAGGCGCGGATTTAACTATGGCTACACCTTC
V gene: TRBV6-6; D gene: NA; J gene: TRBJ1-1; clone size: NA; CDR3 protein: CASSYRDNSNTEAFF; CDR3 DNA: TGTGCCAGCAGTTATCGGGACAACTCGAACACTGAAGCTTTCTTT
V gene: TRBV28; D gene: NA; J gene: TRBJ1-5; clone size: once; CDR3 protein: CASTESGEGHF; CDR3 DNA: TGTGCCAGCACGGAGAGTGGGGAAGGGCATTTT
V gene: TRBV4-1; D gene: NA; J gene: TRBJ2-5; clone size: few; CDR3 protein: CASSQPAGGPWGETQYF; CDR3 DNA: TGCGCCAGCAGCCAACCCGCAGGAGGGCCCTGGGGCGAGACCCAGTACTTC
V gene: TRBV20-1; D gene: TRBD1; J gene: TRBJ1-5; clone size: NA; CDR3 protein: CSASTGGNQPQHF; CDR3 DNA: TGCAGTGCTTCGACAGGGGGGAATCAGCCCCAGCATTTT
V gene: TRBV20-1; D gene: NA; J gene: TRBJ2-2; clone size: NA; CDR3 protein: CSARDREGANTGELFF; CDR3 DNA: TGCAGTGCTAGAGATAGAGAGGGCGCGAACACCGGGGAGCTGTTTTTT
V gene: TRBV20-1; D gene: TRBD2; J gene: TRBJ2-1; clone size: few; CDR3 protein: CSARIWSSGGEQFF; CDR3 DNA: TGCAGTGCTAGGATTTGGTCTAGCGGGGGTGAGCAGTTCTTC
V gene: TRBV12-3/TRBV12-4; D gene: NA; J gene: TRBJ2-3; clone size: NA; CDR3 protein: CASSFYKGGADTQYF; CDR3 DNA: TGTGCCAGCAGTTTTTATAAGGGAGGCGCAGATACGCAGTATTTT
V gene: TRBV3-1; D gene: NA; J gene: TRBJ2-7; clone size: NA; CDR3 protein: CASSPGVFYEQYF; CDR3 DNA: TGTGCCAGCAGCCCTGGGGTCTTCTACGAGCAGTACTTC
V gene: TRBV5-6; D gene: NA; J gene: TRBJ2-4; clone size: few; CDR3 protein: CASSRSPSLVKNIQYF; CDR3 DNA: TGTGCCAGCAGCAGGAGCCCTAGTTTGGTCAAAAACATTCAGTACTTC
V gene: TRBV4-2; D gene: NA; J gene: TRBJ1-2; clone size: few; CDR3 protein: CASSRSLLGEYGYTF; CDR3 DNA: TGTGCCAGCAGCCGATCCCTCCTGGGAGAATATGGCTACACCTTC
V gene: TRBV20-1; D gene: NA; J gene: TRBJ1-2; clone size: NA; CDR3 protein: CSARESYGYTF; CDR3 DNA: TGCAGTGCTAGAGAGAGCTATGGCTACACCTTC
V gene: TRBV6-5; D gene: NA; J gene: TRBJ2-2; clone size: few; CDR3 protein: CASSYASSRGSTGELFF; CDR3 DNA: TGTGCCAGCAGTTACGCGTCAAGTCGGGGGAGTACCGGGGAGCTGTTTTTT
V gene: TRBV9; D gene: TRBD2; J gene: TRBJ2-3; clone size: NA; CDR3 protein: CASSVASSGVDTQYF; CDR3 DNA: TGTGCCAGCAGCGTAGCCTCTAGCGGGGTGGATACGCAGTATTTT
V gene: TRBV15; D gene: TRBD2; J gene: TRBJ2-1; clone size: NA; CDR3 protein: CATSDPELAGNNEQFF; CDR3 DNA: TGTGCCACCAGCGATCCGGAACTAGCGGGAAACAATGAGCAGTTCTTC
V gene: TRBV6-6; D gene: NA; J gene: TRBJ2-1; clone size: NA; CDR3 protein: CASSKEVSARAEQFF; CDR3 DNA: TGTGCCAGCAGTAAGGAGGTCTCGGCCCGGGCGGAGCAGTTCTTC
V gene: TRBV10-3; D gene: NA; J gene: TRBJ2-7; clone size: NA; CDR3 protein: CAIRADGGGEQYF; CDR3 DNA: TGTGCCATCAGGGCGGACGGAGGGGGCGAGCAGTACTTC
V gene: TRBV4-2; D gene: TRBD2; J gene: TRBJ2-5; clone size: many; CDR3 protein: CASSQDRLAGNQETQYF; CDR3 DNA: TGTGCCAGCAGCCAAGATCGACTAGCGGGGAATCAAGAGACCCAGTACTTC
V gene: TRBV10-3; D gene: TRBD2; J gene: TRBJ2-3; clone size: NA; CDR3 protein: CACRSASGGQPTSTDTQYF; CDR3 DNA: TGTGCCTGCAGATCGGCTAGCGGGGGCCAACCTACTAGCACAGATACGCAGTATTTT
V gene: TRBV20-1; D gene: NA; J gene: TRBJ1-2; clone size: NA; CDR3 protein: CSTRHSTANYGYTF; CDR3 DNA: TGCAGTACCCGACACTCCACGGCTAACTATGGCTACACCTTC